In its sample, the clone carrying this T cell receptor (beta chain) was seen a few times. Its matching antigen is unknown. Enrollment excluded any patients with other autoimmune diseases, uncontrolled infections, pregnancy or lactation. Germline V gene sequence: CDR1 SQVTM, CDR2 ANQGSEA. Trimming took 3 bases from V and 6 from J, leaving 11 bases between them. CDR3 length: 13 amino acids. Amplification targeted the TCR beta CDR3 regions, with RNA transcripts as the source material. A first-round RT-PCR used HTBI primers, followed by a second-round multiplex PCR. MiXCR, run by TCRdb on the multiplex PCR reads, gives a single entry per CDR3 protein. The sample shows about 740,000 distinct CDR3 sequences, roughly 40% of them seen only once. The data belong to a study of Graves' ophthalmopathy and Graves' hyperthyroidism. Overall study findings and caveats: A model built from 13 signatures distinguished ophthalmopathy from stable hyperthyroidism with approximately 89% sensitivity and about 84% specificity. Progression of ophthalmopathy was predicted by the model with 70% to 71% sensitivity and 72% to 85% specificity. Blood contained most expanded thyroid clonotypes exceeding 0.001 frequency.

This chain links TRBV29-1 with TRBJ1-4; TRBD1 might be the D (6 bases). The receptor comes from an adult man with Graves' ophthalmopathy. The sample consisted of peripheral blood. The CDR3 DNA sequence: TGCAGCGTTGATATAGGGGGTGATGAAAAACTGTTTTTT. Translated, it gives CSVDIGGDEKLFF.